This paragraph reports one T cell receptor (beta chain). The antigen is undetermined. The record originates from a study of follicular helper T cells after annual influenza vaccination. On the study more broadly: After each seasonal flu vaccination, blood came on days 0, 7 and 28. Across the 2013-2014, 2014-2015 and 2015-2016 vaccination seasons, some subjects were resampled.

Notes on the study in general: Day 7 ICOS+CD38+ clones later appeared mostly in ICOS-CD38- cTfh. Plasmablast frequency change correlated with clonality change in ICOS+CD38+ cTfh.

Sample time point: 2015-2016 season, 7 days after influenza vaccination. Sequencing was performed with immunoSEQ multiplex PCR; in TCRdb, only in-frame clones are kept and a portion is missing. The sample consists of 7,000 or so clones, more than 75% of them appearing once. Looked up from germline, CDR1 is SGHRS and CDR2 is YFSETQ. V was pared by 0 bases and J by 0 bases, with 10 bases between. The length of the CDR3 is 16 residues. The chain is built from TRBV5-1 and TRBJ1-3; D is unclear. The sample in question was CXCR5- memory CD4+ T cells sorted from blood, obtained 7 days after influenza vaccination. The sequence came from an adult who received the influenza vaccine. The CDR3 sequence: CASSLAGGLSGNTIYF. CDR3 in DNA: TGCGCCAGCAGCTTGGCCGGCGGACTCTCTGGAAACACCATATATTTT.